The source of this T cell receptor beta chain is a study of OX40 agonist ivuxolimab in advanced cancers. Study in general: Partial response was recorded in three patients: one hepatocellular carcinoma and two cutaneous melanoma cases.

Remarks on this clone: Its antigen is not known.

Profiled with immunoSEQ multiplex PCR; TCRdb holds only in-frame clones, not every one. This table holds 30,000 to 40,000 clones, 70% to 80% found once. CDR3 length equals 14 residues. Germline CDR1 and CDR2: MNHNS and SASEGT. V was shortened by 4 bases and J by 1 base, with 11 bases between the two germline ends. Points from the study as a whole: Some patients without response likewise showed low normalized clonal expansion.

V usage is TRBV6-1 and J usage is TRBJ2-7; D may be TRBD1 (5 bases). This clonotype was sampled from an adult with an advanced solid tumor such as melanoma, head and neck, liver or kidney cancer. Here the sequenced sample was CD4+ or CD8+ T cells sorted from blood, taken in a trial of the OX40 agonist ivuxolimab. CDR3 amino acids: CASSAFTGSYEQYF. In nucleotides, the CDR3 is TGTGCCAGCAGTGCCTTCACAGGTTCCTACGAGCAGTACTTC.